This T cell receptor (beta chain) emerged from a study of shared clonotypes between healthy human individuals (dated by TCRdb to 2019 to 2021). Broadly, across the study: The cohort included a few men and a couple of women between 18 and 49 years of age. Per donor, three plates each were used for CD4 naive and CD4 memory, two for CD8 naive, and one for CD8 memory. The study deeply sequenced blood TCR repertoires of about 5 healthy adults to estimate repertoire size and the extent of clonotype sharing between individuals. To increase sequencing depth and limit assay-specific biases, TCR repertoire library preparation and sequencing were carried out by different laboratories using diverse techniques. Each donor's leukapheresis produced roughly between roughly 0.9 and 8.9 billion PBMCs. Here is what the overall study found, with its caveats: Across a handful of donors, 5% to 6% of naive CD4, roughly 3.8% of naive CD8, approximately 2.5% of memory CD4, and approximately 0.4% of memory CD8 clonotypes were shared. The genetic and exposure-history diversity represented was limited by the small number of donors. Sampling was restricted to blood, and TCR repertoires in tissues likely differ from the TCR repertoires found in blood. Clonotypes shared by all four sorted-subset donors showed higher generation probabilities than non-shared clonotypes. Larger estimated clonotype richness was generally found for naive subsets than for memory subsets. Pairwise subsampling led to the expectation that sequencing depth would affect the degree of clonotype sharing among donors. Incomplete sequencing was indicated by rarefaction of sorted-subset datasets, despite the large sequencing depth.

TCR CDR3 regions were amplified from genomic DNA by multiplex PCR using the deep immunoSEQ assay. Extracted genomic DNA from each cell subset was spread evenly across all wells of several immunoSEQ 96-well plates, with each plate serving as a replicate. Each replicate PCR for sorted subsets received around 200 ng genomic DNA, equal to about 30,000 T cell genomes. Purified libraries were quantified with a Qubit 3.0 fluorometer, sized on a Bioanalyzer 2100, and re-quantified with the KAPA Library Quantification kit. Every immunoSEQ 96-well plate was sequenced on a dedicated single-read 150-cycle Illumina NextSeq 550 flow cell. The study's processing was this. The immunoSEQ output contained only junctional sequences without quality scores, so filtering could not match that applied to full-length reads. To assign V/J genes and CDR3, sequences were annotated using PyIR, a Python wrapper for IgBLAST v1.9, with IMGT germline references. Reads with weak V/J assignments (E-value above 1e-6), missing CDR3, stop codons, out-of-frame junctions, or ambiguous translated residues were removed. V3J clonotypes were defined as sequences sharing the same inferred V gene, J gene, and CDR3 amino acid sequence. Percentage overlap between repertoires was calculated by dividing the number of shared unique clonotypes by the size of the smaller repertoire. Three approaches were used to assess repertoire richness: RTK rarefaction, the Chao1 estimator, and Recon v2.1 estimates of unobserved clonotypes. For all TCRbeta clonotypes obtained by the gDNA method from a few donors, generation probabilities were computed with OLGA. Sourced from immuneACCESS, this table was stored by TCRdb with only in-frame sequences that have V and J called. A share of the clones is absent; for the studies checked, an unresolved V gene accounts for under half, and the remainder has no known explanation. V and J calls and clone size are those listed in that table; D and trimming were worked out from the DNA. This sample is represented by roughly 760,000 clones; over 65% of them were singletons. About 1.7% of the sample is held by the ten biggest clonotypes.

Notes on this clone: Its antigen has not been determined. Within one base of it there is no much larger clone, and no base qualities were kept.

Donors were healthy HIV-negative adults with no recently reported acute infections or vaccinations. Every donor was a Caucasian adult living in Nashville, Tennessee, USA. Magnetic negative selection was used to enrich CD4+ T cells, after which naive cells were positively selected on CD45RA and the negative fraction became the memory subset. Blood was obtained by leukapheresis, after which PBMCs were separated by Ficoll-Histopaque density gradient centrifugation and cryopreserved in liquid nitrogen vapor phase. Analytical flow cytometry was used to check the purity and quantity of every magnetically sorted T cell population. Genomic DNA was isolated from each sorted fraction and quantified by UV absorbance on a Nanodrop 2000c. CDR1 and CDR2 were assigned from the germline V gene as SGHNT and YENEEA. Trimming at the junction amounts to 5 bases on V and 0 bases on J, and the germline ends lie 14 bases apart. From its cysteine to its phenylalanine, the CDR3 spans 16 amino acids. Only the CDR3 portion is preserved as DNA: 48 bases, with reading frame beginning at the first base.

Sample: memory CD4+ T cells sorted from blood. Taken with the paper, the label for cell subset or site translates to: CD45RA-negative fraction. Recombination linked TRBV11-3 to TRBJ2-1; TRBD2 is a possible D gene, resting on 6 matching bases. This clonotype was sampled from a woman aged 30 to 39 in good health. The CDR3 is CASSPNRGFSYNEQFF. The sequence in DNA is TGTGCCAGCAGCCCCAACCGGGGGTTCTCCTACAATGAGCAGTTCTTC.